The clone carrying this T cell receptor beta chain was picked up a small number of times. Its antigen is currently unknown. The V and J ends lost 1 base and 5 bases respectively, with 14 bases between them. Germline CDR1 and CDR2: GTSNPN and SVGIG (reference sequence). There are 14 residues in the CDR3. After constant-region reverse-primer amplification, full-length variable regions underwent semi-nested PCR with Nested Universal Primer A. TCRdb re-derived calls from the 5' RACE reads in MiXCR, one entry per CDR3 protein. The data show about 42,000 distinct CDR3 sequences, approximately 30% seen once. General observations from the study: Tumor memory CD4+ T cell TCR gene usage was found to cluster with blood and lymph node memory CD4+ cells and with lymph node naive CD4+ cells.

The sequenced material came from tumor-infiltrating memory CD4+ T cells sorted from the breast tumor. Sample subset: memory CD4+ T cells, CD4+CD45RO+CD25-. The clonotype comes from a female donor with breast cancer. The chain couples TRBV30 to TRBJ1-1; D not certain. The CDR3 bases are TGTGCCTGGAGTGACCCCTTCCTTGGAACTGAAGCTTTCTTT. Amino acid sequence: CAWSDPFLGTEAFF.